The present TCR beta chain was sequenced within a study of control samples from healthy donors and cancer patients. Repertoires were generated with immunoSEQ multiplex PCR, while TCRdb's copy carries only in-frame clones and drops some. This sample yields roughly 120,000 clones, of which approximately 94% are seen a single time; around 3.6% belongs to the top ten. The CDR3 sequence is 15 residues long. Trimming removed 5 bases at V and 4 bases at J, with 17 bases between. Germline-derived CDR1 and CDR2 are MNHEY and SVGEGT. The sequence came from a man under 40 in good health. Source material: blood. The chain employs TRBV6-2 or TRBV6-3 and TRBJ1-2; maybe TRBD1 (5 bases). CDR3 loop: CASSDPQGRGYGYTF. The CDR3 DNA follows: TGTGCCAGCAGTGACCCCCAGGGAAGAGGCTATGGCTACACCTTC.